The 20 T cell receptor beta chains below come from one sample, sequenced in a study of blood T cell repertoires in COVID-19. Profiling relied on immunoSEQ multiplex PCR, and the TCRdb table lists in-frame clones only, not all of them. The profile shows approximately 91,000 clones, nearly 90% of them singletons. The sequenced sample was peripheral blood. The receptors were sampled from a man between 65 and 85 years old with acute or convalescent COVID-19.

The chain couples TRBV6-5 to TRBJ1-1; D uncertain. The V end lost 5 bases, the J end lost 4 bases, and 14 bases lay between the germline ends. The length of the CDR3 is 14 residues. The germline gives CDR1 MNHEY, CDR2 SVGAGI. CDR3 loop: CASSPSQRGTEAFF. In DNA form, the CDR3 reads TGTGCCAGCAGTCCCTCTCAACGGGGCACTGAAGCTTTCTTT.

This clone turned up a few times. This chain joins TRBV6-1 and TRBJ1-1; D might be TRBD1 (6 bases). V shed 4 bases and J shed 6 bases, with 21 bases lying between them. CDR3 length equals 16 residues. Per the germline V gene, CDR1 is MNHNS and CDR2 is SASEGT. The CDR3 bases are TGTGCCAGCAGTGTCCGACAGGACGGCAGGGGAGCTGAAGCTTTCTTT. Its protein product is CASSVRQDGRGAEAFF.

The CDR3 nucleotides are TGTGCCAGTAGAAGGGACAGGGATTTCACTGAAGCTTTCTTT. It yields the protein CASRRDRDFTEAFF. The rearrangement joins TRBV19 to TRBJ1-1; 9 bases align to TRBD1. Germline CDR1 and CDR2: LNHDA and SQIVND (reference sequence). This CDR3 comprises 14 residues. Trimming removed 6 bases from V and 4 bases from J; junction bases left unmatched: 6.

V gene TRBV3-1 (or the pseudogene TRBV3-2) combines with J gene TRBJ1-6, with D unresolved. Trimming stripped 4 bases from V and 6 bases from J, with 10 bases between. CDR3 length: 14 residues. Germline CDR1 LGHDT, CDR2 YNNKEL (reference sequence). CDR3: CASSPPGSNSPLHF. The CDR3 coding sequence is TGTGCCAGCAGCCCTCCGGGGTCTAATTCACCCCTCCACTTT.

V and J are TRBV29-1 and TRBJ1-2; D not certain. The CDR3 runs 12 residues. CDR1 is SQVTM and CDR2 is ANQGSEA in the germline V gene. Trimming left V 8 bases short and J 0 bases short, with 10 bases between. The CDR3 is CSSLEANYGYTF. In DNA form, the CDR3 reads TGCAGCTCACTCGAGGCTAACTATGGCTACACCTTC.

This chain connects TRBV6-5 to TRBJ1-3, with no clear D. The germline V gene encodes CDR1 MNHEY and CDR2 SVGAGI. The CDR3 runs to 14 residues. The germline V and J ends were trimmed by 5 bases and 0 bases, with 8 bases remaining between them. DNA for the CDR3: TGTGCCAGCAGTAGTACAGCCTCTGGAAACACCATATATTTT. Protein product: CASSSTASGNTIYF.

This CDR3 is CAIGTDGYGYTF. CDR3 DNA: TGTGCCATCGGGACAGACGGGTATGGCTACACCTTC. The chain carries TRBV19 and TRBJ1-2; 7 bases line up with TRBD1. The junction had 7 bases not matched to a gene; V was cut back by 10 bases and J by 5 bases. From germline, CDR1 is LNHDA and CDR2 SQIVND (reference sequence). This CDR3 spans 12 amino acids.

This clone was observed once. V is TRBV7-8 and J is TRBJ2-2; tentatively, D is TRBD2 (6 bases). CDR1 and CDR2 (germline): SGHVS, FQNEAQ. With 1 base removed from V and 4 bases from J, the gap between germline ends came to 10 bases. The CDR3 contains 15 residues. The CDR3 DNA is TGTGCCAGCAGCTTAGGATCCGGGGGCACCGGGGAGCTGTTTTTT. Amino acid sequence: CASSLGSGGTGELFF.

The V and J genes are TRBV18 and TRBJ1-2; 8 bases align to TRBD1. The CDR3 has 17 amino acids. The V and J ends lost 0 bases and 4 bases, in that order; junction bases with no gene match: 10. The germline gives CDR1 KGHSH, CDR2 LQKENI. CDR3 loop: CASSPPDRATSVYGYTF. CDR3 bases: TGTGCCAGCTCACCACCGGACAGGGCGACGTCGGTCTATGGCTACACCTTC. Full variable domain (rest looked up from reference TRBV18 and TRBJ1-2): NAGVMQNPRHLVRRRGQEARLRCSPMKGHSHVYWYRQLPEEGLKFMVYLQKENIIDESGMPKERFSAEFPKEGPSILRIQQVVRGDSAAYFCASSPPDRATSVYGYTFGSGTRLTVV.

CDR3 bases: TGCGCCAGCAGCCAAGTCCGACAGGGGCTTTTAATGACCCAGTACTTC. This gives the protein CASSQVRQGLLMTQYF. This chain connects TRBV4-1 to TRBJ2-5; 8 bases match TRBD1. CDR1 is MGHRA and CDR2 is YSYEKL in the germline V gene. This CDR3 comprises 16 residues. Trimming cost V 1 base and J 7 bases; bases outside gene matches: 11.

The chain links TRBV5-8 to TRBJ2-5; possibly TRBD1 for D (6 bases). Germline V gene lookup returns CDR1 SGHTS and CDR2 YDEGEE. The germline V and J ends were trimmed by 3 bases and 4 bases, with 13 bases remaining between them. The CDR3 runs 14 residues. The CDR3 DNA is TGTGCCAGCAGCTGGAGACAGGCCCCAGAGACCCAGTACTTC. Its translation is CASSWRQAPETQYF.

The sample holds one count of this clone. CDR3 coding DNA: TGTGCCAGTGGAGGCAGGGGCTCCCCCTTAACTAATGAAAAACTGTTTTTT. It yields the protein CASGGRGSPLTNEKLFF. The gene calls are TRBV19 and TRBJ1-4; a possible D gene is TRBD1 (6 bases). V was cut by 8 bases and J by 1 base, with 20 bases left in between. The length of the CDR3 is 17 residues. CDR1 is LNHDA and CDR2 is SQIVND in the germline V gene (reference sequence). The whole variable domain, remainder taken from reference TRBV19 and TRBJ1-4, is DGGITQSPKYLFRKEGQNVTLSCEQNLNHDAMYWYRQDPGQGLRLIYYSQIVNDFQKGDIAEGYSVSREKKESFPLTVTSAQKNPTAFYLCASGGRGSPLTNEKLFFGSGTQLSVL.

The rearrangement links TRBV2 to TRBJ1-2; 8 bases align to TRBD1. With 7 bases clipped from V and 4 bases from J, the junction kept 5 bases outside the gene matches. The CDR3 has 13 amino acids. The germline gives CDR1 SNHLY, CDR2 FYNNEI. CDR3 DNA sequence: TGTGCCAGCATTCCAGGGGGCGGCTATGGCTACACCTTC. It yields the protein CASIPGGGYGYTF.

This rearrangement joins TRBV28 to TRBJ2-3; D remains ambiguous. The ends were cut back, 7 bases at V and 3 bases at J, with 11 bases in the middle. This CDR3 is built from 13 residues. CDR1 is MDHEN, CDR2 SYDVKM, per germline. CDR3 DNA: TGTGCCAGCACCCTGATCGGGACAGATACGCAGTATTTT. Translated: CASTLIGTDTQYF.

Notes on this clone: The junction departs from the called germline gene at one end, perhaps through a read error. Different DNA sequences within this sample yield the same CDR3. The chain couples TRBV28 to TRBJ1-2; 11 bases are a match to TRBD1. The germline gives CDR1 MDHEN, CDR2 SYDVKM. The CDR3 consists of 14 residues. The CDR3: CASTQDRGRRGYTF. The CDR3 nucleotides read TGCGCCAGCACACAGGACAGGGGGCGAAGAGGCTACACCTTC.

The gene calls are TRBV2 and TRBJ1-1; D gene ambiguous. Germline loops: CDR1 SNHLY, CDR2 FYNNEI. The V end was cut by 1 base, the J end by 0 bases, with 3 bases between. This CDR3 is built from 13 residues. CDR3 coding DNA: TGTGCCAGCAGTGAAGTAGTGAACACTGAAGCTTTCTTT. It encodes CASSEVVNTEAFF.

The rearrangement links TRBV19 to TRBJ2-1; tentatively, D is TRBD2 (6 bases). The CDR3 extends over 15 amino acids. The ends were cut back, 3 bases at V and 5 bases at J, with 14 bases in the middle. The germline gives CDR1 LNHDA, CDR2 SQIVND (reference sequence). The CDR3 DNA reads as TGTGCCAGTAGTATCCCCATCGGACTACACAATGAGCAGTTCTTC. Protein: CASSIPIGLHNEQFF.

V is TRBV21-1 and J is TRBJ1-2; the table gives TRBD1 as D, unverified against the DNA. TRBV21-1 is annotated as a pseudogene. The CDR3 extends over 14 amino acids. CDR3 in amino acids: CASAQHRGRYGYTF. CDR3 coding DNA: TGTGCCAGCGCACAACACAGGGGTAGGTATGGCTACACCTTC.

This sequence joins TRBV28 and TRBJ1-5, with 9 bases identical to TRBD1. The J segment lost 1 base and the V segment lost 10 bases, leaving 8 bases of the junction unmatched. The germline V gene encodes CDR1 MDHEN and CDR2 SYDVKM. The length of the CDR3 is 15 residues. Written as DNA, the CDR3 is TGTGCCACAAGAGAGGGACAGGGAAGCAATCAGCCCCAGCATTTT. It codes for CATREGQGSNQPQHF. The whole variable domain, filled in from reference TRBV28 and TRBJ1-5, reads DVKVTQSSRYLVKRTGEKVFLECVQDMDHENMFWYRQDPGLGLRLIYFSYDVKMKEKGDIPEGYSVSREKKERFSLILESASTNQTSMYLCATREGQGSNQPQHFGDGTRLSIL.

V usage is TRBV6-5 and J usage is TRBJ1-5; D perhaps matches TRBD1 (5 bases). Germline V lookup: CDR1 MNHEY, CDR2 SVGAGI. Trimming took 6 bases from V and 5 from J, leaving 11 bases between them. This CDR3 has 13 amino acids. The DNA of the CDR3 is TGTGCCAGCAGATGGGGGGAGGATCAGCCCCAGCATTTT. Its protein product is CASRWGEDQPQHF.